These T cell receptor beta chains were read from a single sample in a study of T cells expressing NK-cell markers. TCRdb reprocessed the 5' RACE reads; each CDR3 protein has one entry and no DNA is given. Its table lists 500,000 to 700,000 distinct CDR3 sequences. Sample: blood T cells: a sorted CD56 or NKG2C T cell subset, CD4+ or CD8+ T cells, or bulk PBMC T cells (not recorded which). The receptors derive from a man in his late teens or twenties in good health. The CDR3 runs from the conserved cysteine through the conserved F or W. The order of the fields is J gene, V gene, CDR3 protein.

>TRBJ2-2|TRBV7-8
CASSSLLAGANTGELFF
>TRBJ2-1|TRBV15
CATSRDWVRFRAGERNEQFF
>TRBJ2-7|TRBV7-8
CASSPPPPGLRNEQYF
>TRBJ2-2|TRBV5-1
CASSWRGTGNSELFF
>TRBJ2-7|TRBV12-3/TRBV12-4
CASSLEKGTGNIYEQYF
>TRBJ2-1|TRBV20-1
CSASPLAGVGDEQFF
>TRBJ1-2|TRBV27
CASSPAALGVITYGYTF
>TRBJ2-2|TRBV15
CATSRQGPTGELFF
>TRBJ2-4|TRBV11-2
CASSSGPGNIQYF
>TRBJ1-1|TRBV5-1
CASSGGVLNTEAFF
>TRBJ2-7|TRBV9
CASSVGTSGGSYEQYF
>TRBJ2-4|TRBV19
CASSITLLGLAGDKNIQYF
>TRBJ2-3|TRBV9
CASSVAPADTQYF
>TRBJ2-1|TRBV5-1
CASSDPPAEQFF
>TRBJ2-1|TRBV5-1
CASSLDSSGGYNEQFF
>TRBJ2-1|TRBV7-2
CASSLSKPNHEQFF
>TRBJ1-1|TRBV4-2
CASTSNLKQGTEAFF
>TRBJ1-6|TRBV15
CATSKGQPDSPLHF
>TRBJ2-1|TRBV12-3/TRBV12-4
CASRSRDRGLPEQFF
>TRBJ2-2|TRBV7-2
CASSSFGTGGNTGELFF
>TRBJ1-5|TRBV25-1
CASSSGGGNQPQHF
>TRBJ2-5|TRBV9
CASSPGTSGIETQYF
>TRBJ2-1|TRBV12-3/TRBV12-4
CASSSGQGIDNEQFF
>TRBJ2-3|TRBV7-2
CASSSEGRTDTQYF